The 15 T cell receptor beta chains below were found in one sample sequenced in a study of a mutant IDH1 vaccine in newly diagnosed glioma. Their specific antigens are unknown. Sequencing used immunoSEQ multiplex PCR; TCRdb keeps in-frame clones, though not all of them. The sample shows 13,000 or so clones, roughly 79% of them seen only once. The time point here: week 47, end of study. Mutant IDH1 20-mer peptide, at 300 ug, made up each vaccine dose, with topical imiquimod. The sample consisted of PBMCs, taken from a glioma patient whose treatment included an IDH1 peptide vaccine. Receptors were obtained from a woman aged 40 to 50 with glioma.

The rearrangement uses TRBV4-3 and TRBJ2-1, with 12 nucleotides matching TRBD2. Trimming took 3 bases from V and 4 from J; bases not matched to a gene: 1. Germline CDR1 reads LGHNA; CDR2 reads YSLEER. CDR3 length: 15 amino acids. The CDR3 coding sequence is TGCGCCAGCAGCCACGGACTAGCGGGGTACAATGAGCAGTTCTTC. It translates to CASSHGLAGYNEQFF.

The chain uses TRBV7-2 and TRBJ2-5, with D possibly being TRBD2 (5 bases). Trimming left V 5 bases short and J 4 bases short, with 11 bases between. CDR3 length: 13 residues. Germline CDR1 reads SGHTA; CDR2 reads FQGNSA. In DNA form, the CDR3 reads TGTGCCAGCAGCCAAACGGGGAGAGAGACCCAGTACTTC. Its translation is CASSQTGRETQYF.

The V call is TRBV4-1, the J call TRBJ1-1; D is possibly TRBD1 (5 bases). The V end lost 1 base, the J end lost 6 bases, and 15 bases lay between the germline ends. The CDR3 is 15 residues long. Germline V gene sequence: CDR1 MGHRA, CDR2 YSYEKL. The CDR3 region is CASSQGSRGGPEAFF. The DNA for the CDR3 is TGCGCCAGCAGCCAAGGGTCGCGGGGGGGACCTGAAGCTTTCTTT.

CDR3 nucleotides: TGTGCCAGCAGCCAGGGGGCTCAGCCCCAGCATTTT. It codes for CASSQGAQPQHF. V and J are TRBV13 and TRBJ1-5; the match to TRBD1 covers 8 bases. Unmatched junction bases numbered 0, after V lost 5 bases and J lost 6 bases. Germline CDR1 PRHDT, CDR2 FYEKMQ (reference sequence). The length of the CDR3 is 12 residues.

V gene TRBV7-9 combines with J gene TRBJ2-3; 7 bases fit TRBD2. Germline V CDR1 and CDR2: SEHNR, FQNEAQ (reference sequence). J lost 9 bases, V lost 5 bases, and 14 bases had no gene match. The CDR3 is made up of 15 amino acids. CDR3 residues: CASSPGLRVVRTQYF. DNA of the CDR3: TGTGCCAGCAGCCCGGGACTAAGGGTGGTTCGGACGCAGTATTTT.

This clone has only one observation. CDR3 nucleotides: TGCGCCAGCAGCCCCCTGACAGGGCGGAGGGGGAAAAACATTCAGTACTTC. Residues: CASSPLTGRRGKNIQYF. V usage is TRBV4-1 and J usage is TRBJ2-4, with D maybe TRBD1 (7 bases). The CDR3 runs to 17 residues. The germline V and J ends were trimmed by 4 bases and 4 bases, with 20 bases remaining between them. Germline CDR1 and CDR2: MGHRA and YSYEKL.

The CDR3 region has the DNA TGTGCCAGCAGTCTCCTTAAGACAGGGTCTCTCTACTACGAGCAGTACTTC. This encodes CASSLLKTGSLYYEQYF. This chain links TRBV27 with TRBJ2-7, with 7 nucleotides matching TRBD1. Germline assignment: CDR1 MNHEY and CDR2 SMNVEV (reference sequence). V dropped 5 bases and J dropped 3; count of bases not matched to a gene: 16. This CDR3 region has 17 residues.

The chain carries TRBV27 and TRBJ2-5; D gene unclear. The germline V and J ends were trimmed by 2 bases and 4 bases, with 8 bases remaining between them. Germline values: CDR1 MNHEY, CDR2 SMNVEV (reference sequence). The CDR3 has 13 amino acids. The CDR3 is CASSLTRGETQYF. CDR3 sequence (DNA): TGTGCCAGCAGTTTAACCAGAGGAGAGACCCAGTACTTC.

The genes are TRBV6-5 and TRBJ2-7; perhaps TRBD1 as D (5 bases). CDR3 length equals 13 residues. Germline CDR1 MNHEY, CDR2 SVGAGI. The V and J ends lost 8 bases and 5 bases respectively, with 16 bases between them. The CDR3 protein is CASRAGFKDEQYF. The CDR3 nucleotides are TGTGCCAGCCGGGCAGGGTTTAAGGACGAGCAGTACTTC.

The V gene is TRBV14, the J gene TRBJ1-3, with 8 nucleotides matching TRBD1. Trimming cost V 4 bases and J 9 bases; bases outside gene matches: 5. The CDR3 loop spans 13 amino acids. Germline V CDR1 and CDR2: SGHDN, FVKESK. CDR3 DNA: TGTGCCAGCAGCCTGCAGGGGGCTACCACCATATATTTT. Its protein product is CASSLQGATTIYF.

This sequence joins TRBV27 and TRBJ2-1; D ambiguous. This CDR3 contains 12 residues. Germline V gene lookup returns CDR1 MNHEY and CDR2 SMNVEV (reference sequence). V lost 4 bases and J 8 bases, leaving 9 bases between the germline ends. This chain's CDR3 is CASSSLWDEQFF. Here the CDR3 DNA reads TGTGCCAGCAGTTCCCTGTGGGATGAGCAGTTCTTC.

V and J are TRBV7-2 and TRBJ2-4, with D possibly TRBD2 on 6 matching bases. With 3 bases removed from V and 8 bases from J, the gap between germline ends came to 17 bases. Germline V gene data show CDR1 as SGHTA and CDR2 as FQGNSA. The CDR3 consists of 15 residues. The CDR3 DNA reads as TGTGCCAGCAGCTTTACCGGACCCCGGAGGGACATTCAGTACTTC. The encoded protein is CASSFTGPRRDIQYF.

This clone was detected only a few times. The CDR3 loop is CASSLTGWAEAFF. CDR3 DNA sequence: TGTGCCAGCAGCCTAACAGGGTGGGCTGAAGCTTTCTTT. This sequence joins TRBV7-2 and TRBJ1-1; TRBD1 might be the D (6 bases). Germline V gene sequence: CDR1 SGHTA, CDR2 FQGNSA. Trimming cost V 5 bases and J 6 bases, with 13 bases left between them. CDR3 length equals 13 residues.

Comments on this clone: A read error may account for a junction end that differs from germline. This chain links TRBV9 with TRBJ1-1; weak D call: TRBD1 (5 bases). From germline, CDR1 is SGDLS and CDR2 YYNGEE. The CDR3 has 12 residues. The CDR3 sequence: CASSPTGTGEGF. The DNA for the CDR3 is TGTGCCAGCAGCCCCACCGGGACCGGCGAGGGGTTT.

The rearrangement links TRBV11-2 to TRBJ2-3, with no clear D. Looked up from germline, CDR1 is SGHAT and CDR2 is FQNNGV. Trimming stripped 6 bases from V and 3 bases from J, with 13 bases between. CDR3 length equals 14 residues. The CDR3 is CASSKSSWTDTQYF. CDR3 sequence (DNA): TGTGCCAGCAGTAAGAGCAGTTGGACAGATACGCAGTATTTT.